The source of this T cell receptor beta chain is a study of low-dose radiotherapy and immunotherapy resistance in tumors. Time point: after trial treatment. Indicated treatment: LDRT plus nivolumab, ipilimumab, low-dose cyclophosphamide and aspirin (RACIN trial). Administered to the donors were nivolumab, ipilimumab, aspirin, low-dose cyclophosphamide and low-dose radiotherapy. Eligibility was restricted to patients presenting with advanced solid tumors that lacked tumor-infiltrating lymphocytes. Primers used for first-strand cDNA, a TRAV- and TRBV-specific set, covered both alpha and beta chains. PCR amplification of the TCRs was performed with Phusion for 20 to 25 PCR cycles, and it relied on a constant-region primer together with a V-primer adapter. Using its own MiXCR run on the reads, TCRdb lists one record per CDR3 protein. The sample consists of about 30,000 distinct CDR3 sequences, about half of them appearing once.

CDR1 and CDR2 from the germline V gene are DFQATT and SNEGSKA (reference sequence). Trimming stripped 5 bases from V and 5 bases from J, with 9 bases between. The CDR3 consists of 11 residues. This clonotype qualifies as medium-sized. This chain joins TRBV20-1 and TRBJ1-2; D unresolved. This sample comprised PBMCs, obtained after low-dose radiotherapy plus immunotherapy. This TCR was sampled from a male donor with gallbladder cancer. CDR3 amino acids: CSAFDIYGYTF. As DNA, the CDR3 is TGCAGTGCTTTTGACATATATGGCTACACCTTC.